This T cell receptor (beta chain) was identified in a study of T cells in tuberculosis listed by TCRdb under 2018. Notes on the research overall: The study combined CD1B tetramers and high-throughput TCR immunosequencing to characterize T cells specific for the mycobacterial lipid antigen glucose monomycolate (GMM). In a South African clinical cohort, IGRA-negative adolescents, IGRA-positive adolescents with latent tuberculosis and adults with active tuberculosis were compared, with under eleven people in each group. PBMC from active tuberculosis patients were archived either before standard anti-tuberculosis treatment began or within 7 days of its start.

Sample time point, as interpreted from the label and publication: new active TB diagnosis, blood taken before or within 7 days of starting treatment. Active tuberculosis patients were HIV-seronegative South African adults aged 18 years or older with a new diagnosis. Confirmation of active tuberculosis was based on positive sputum smear microscopy and/or a positive M. tuberculosis culture. Unsorted cryopreserved PBMC were immunosequenced, covering on average approximately 100,000 T cells per clinical donor. The CDR3 runs 11 residues from the cysteine to the phenylalanine. CDR3 DNA is the only sequence kept; it has 33 bases, read in frame from the first base. V was cut back by 8 bases and J by 2 bases, leaving a gap of 7 bases between them. The CDR1 and CDR2 encoded by the germline V gene are SNHLY and FYNNEI. The immunoSEQ multiplex PCR assay was used to generate TCR libraries, with TCR-beta and/or TCR-alpha/delta assays applied to each sample. The amplified TCR libraries were sequenced on the Illumina high-throughput platform. The authors' analysis ran thus. Clustering and dimensionality reduction were performed using pairwise TCRdist distances among GMM-specific receptors from ex vivo sorted or in vitro expanded T cells. Each clinical repertoire was scored by mean NN-distance, the average TCRdist to the nearest 10% of tetramer-positive reference sequences. GEM TCR motif frequency was computed as the fraction of unique TCRs matching known GEM sequences by V/J usage and CDR3 length. Active tuberculosis was classified by linear discriminant analysis with leave-one-out cross-validation, implemented in scikit-learn. TCRdb mirrors the immuneACCESS table, restricted to in-frame sequences. Some clones are absent from its copies; in checked studies, under half trace to an unresolved V gene, and the reason for the others is unknown. V and J calls and clone size come straight from that table; D and trimming were deduced from the DNA. The sample has about 34,000 clones on record, 90% to 95% of them singletons. The leading ten clones occupy roughly 10% of the sample.

What the work shows at the level of the full study, not this receptor alone: Smaller NN-distances were partly driven by shorter CDR3-alpha lengths in active tuberculosis patients, and statistical significance was not reached for the TCR-beta difference. Active tuberculosis TCR-alpha repertoires showed smaller mean NN-distances to GMM-specific TCRs than IGRA-negative controls, suggesting clonal expansion of these TCRs. Clinical samples were chosen by availability of cryopreserved specimens, and active tuberculosis cases were adults while controls were adolescents. Using GEM motif frequencies, a classifier achieved about 65% accuracy, whereas a classifier built on the diverse GMM-specific repertoire got to 87% accuracy (AUROC more than 0.85).

With regard to this clone: The specificity of this receptor is unknown. The sample holds no much larger clone one base away, and base qualities are not on file.

The specimen was PBMCs, collected at tuberculosis diagnosis. This receptor was identified in an adult with tuberculosis. This sequence uses TRBV2 and TRBJ2-7; D gene: possibly TRBD1, on 6 matching bases. The nucleotide sequence is given as TGTGCCAGCGGACAGACCTACGAGCAGTACTTC. It specifies CASGQTYEQYF. Reference TRBV2 and TRBJ2-7 genes cover what lies past the CDR3, so the full variable domain is EPEVTQTPSHQVTQMGQEVILRCVPISNHLYFYWYRQILGQKVEFLVSFYNNEISEKSEIFDDQFSVERPDGSNFTLKIRSTKLEDSAMYFCASGQTYEQYFGPGTRLTVT.